Here is one T cell receptor beta chain with its context. What it binds is unknown. This sample is drawn from a study of cytomegalovirus exposure and HLA in healthy donors. Study-wide results and caveats: After further analysis at a later stage, some 15,000 TCR beta sequences were associated with HLA alleles at 0.05 false discovery rate. Among the most significant clusters, several appeared linked to common viral pathogens in a later analysis.

Primers included in the PCR were 60 Vbeta and 13 Jbeta primers. The protocol was immunoSEQ multiplex PCR, while the TCRdb copy is restricted to in-frame clones and leaves out a portion. Of 60,000 to 80,000 clones listed, around four fifths were seen once; the top ten hold around 3%. CDR1 is ENHRY, CDR2 SYGVKD, per germline. The CDR3 loop spans 11 amino acids. The V end was cut by 11 bases, the J end by 6 bases, with 12 bases between. The rearrangement links TRBV10-3 to TRBJ2-3, with a tentative D call TRBD2 (5 bases). This receptor was obtained from a girl between 10 and 17 years old in good health and CMV-seropositive. Material: PBMCs. CDR3 sequence: CAVGGRDTQYF. The CDR3 nucleotides read TGTGCCGTCGGAGGTCGGGATACGCAGTATTTT.